Below, 13 T cell receptor beta chains from the same sample are listed, as sequenced in a study of shared clonotypes between healthy human individuals (dated by TCRdb to the early 2020s). Library construction relied on the immunoSEQ multiplex PCR assay. Drawn from immuneACCESS, this table holds only the in-frame rearrangements with V and J called that TCRdb kept. Clones are partly lost; checked studies trace under half to an unresolved V gene and leave the rest unexplained. The sample table shows roughly 2.5 million clones, and 85% to 95% are seen once. Together, the top ten hold roughly 0.13% of the sample. Material: naive CD4+ T cells sorted from blood. The cell subset or site label of this sample denotes: CD45RA+ positively selected. These receptors were obtained from a man younger than 30 in good health.

This clone was found once. The chain combines TRBV7-2 with TRBJ2-3, with D hard to call. Per the germline V gene, CDR1 is SGHTA and CDR2 is FQGNSA. This CDR3 comprises 16 residues. The V end lost 1 base, the J end lost 2 bases, and 13 bases lay between the germline ends. The CDR3 sequence: CASSLDSGVTTDTQYF. The DNA for the CDR3 is TGTGCCAGCAGCTTAGACTCTGGGGTAACCACAGATACGCAGTATTTT.

Only one count was recorded for this clone. The gene calls are TRBV4-3 and TRBJ2-1; 8 positions match TRBD2. This CDR3 is 15 amino acids long. Germline lookup yields CDR1 LGHNA and CDR2 YSLEER. Trimming cost V 4 bases and J 7 bases; bases outside gene matches: 9. CDR3 region: CASSRAGVLANEQFF. In DNA, the CDR3 is TGCGCCAGCAGCCGAGCGGGAGTGTTGGCAAATGAGCAGTTCTTC.

The chain uses TRBV7-6 and TRBJ2-5, with 8 bases aligning to TRBD2. The V and J ends lost 0 bases and 7 bases, in that order; junction bases with no gene match: 7. Germline assignment: CDR1 SGHVS and CDR2 FNYEAQ. This CDR3 has 15 residues. CDR3 nucleotides: TGTGCCAGCAGCTTAGCGCTAGCGGGCTCGGGGACCCAGTACTTC. Translating gives CASSLALAGSGTQYF.

V gene TRBV4-3 combines with J gene TRBJ1-2, with D unresolved. V dropped 2 bases and J dropped 4 bases, with 8 bases sitting between them. CDR1 LGHNA and CDR2 YSLEER come from the germline V gene. This CDR3 comprises 13 residues. The CDR3 protein is CASSQSDGYGYTF. CDR3 sequence (DNA): TGCGCCAGCAGCCAAAGCGACGGCTATGGCTACACCTTC.

The CDR3 region has the DNA TGCGCCAGCAGCTTGGACGGGCTCTCCTACGAGCAGTACTTC. Protein product: CASSLDGLSYEQYF. The chain uses TRBV5-1 and TRBJ2-7; no reliable D call. The V end was cut by 0 bases, the J end by 0 bases, with 7 bases between. Germline CDR1 is SGHRS and CDR2 is YFSETQ. The CDR3 totals 14 residues.

This chain connects TRBV2 to TRBJ2-7; perhaps TRBD1 as D (5 bases). The germline V gene has CDR1 SNHLY and CDR2 FYNNEI. Trimming shortened V by 7 bases and J by 4 bases, and 20 bases separated the two germline ends. This CDR3 is built from 15 residues. This chain's CDR3 is CASTPKQGSGYEQYF. The CDR3 region has the DNA TGTGCCAGCACTCCCAAGCAGGGAAGTGGGTACGAGCAGTACTTC. Combining the CDR3 with reference TRBV2 and TRBJ2-7 gives the whole variable domain EPEVTQTPSHQVTQMGQEVILRCVPISNHLYFYWYRQILGQKVEFLVSFYNNEISEKSEIFDDQFSVERPDGSNFTLKIRSTKLEDSAMYFCASTPKQGSGYEQYFGPGTRLTVT.

This sequence joins TRBV2 and TRBJ2-1, with D hard to call. The CDR3 is made up of 12 amino acids. CDR1 is SNHLY, CDR2 FYNNEI, per germline. The ends were cut back, 6 bases at V and 10 bases at J, with 13 bases in the middle. The chain's CDR3 is CASRVVLGEQFF. Here the CDR3 DNA reads TGTGCCAGCAGGGTCGTTTTAGGGGAGCAGTTCTTC. The full variable domain, with the rest looked up from reference TRBV2 and TRBJ2-1, is EPEVTQTPSHQVTQMGQEVILRCVPISNHLYFYWYRQILGQKVEFLVSFYNNEISEKSEIFDDQFSVERPDGSNFTLKIRSTKLEDSAMYFCASRVVLGEQFFGPGTRLTVL.

The chain recombines TRBV2 with TRBJ2-1; a possible D gene is TRBD2 (5 bases). V lost 4 bases and J lost 3, with 10 bases in between. The germline CDR1 and CDR2 sequences are SNHLY and FYNNEI. This CDR3 is built from 14 residues. The CDR3 DNA sequence: TGTGCCAGCAGTGGAGCCACTAGCTACAATGAGCAGTTCTTC. Its protein product is CASSGATSYNEQFF.

The chain links TRBV7-9 to TRBJ2-5; TRBD2 might be the D (7 bases). CDR1 SEHNR and CDR2 FQNEAQ come from the germline V gene (reference sequence). The CDR3 is 15 residues long. Trimming took off 0 bases at V and 8 bases at J, with 16 bases between the two ends. The CDR3 DNA sequence: TGTGCCAGCAGCTTAGCGCTTATGGCGGGGGCCACCCAGTACTTC. This gives the protein CASSLALMAGATQYF.

The CDR3 DNA follows: TGCGCCAGCAGCCTATCCGGGACAAGGGGTTTTTCGATATATAATGAAAAACTGTTTTTT. It specifies CASSLSGTRGFSIYNEKLFF. V usage is TRBV5-1 and J usage is TRBJ1-4, with a weak D call TRBD1 (6 bases). V lost 4 bases, J lost 4 bases, and 29 bases lay in between. The V gene's germline CDR1 is SGHRS and CDR2 YFSETQ. This CDR3 spans 20 amino acids.

This chain joins TRBV25-1 and TRBJ2-2, with D possibly TRBD1 on 6 matching bases. The CDR3 has 15 amino acids. Deletions cut 3 bases from V and 3 bases from J, with 11 bases between. Germline assignment: CDR1 MGHDK and CDR2 SYGVNS. CDR3 DNA: TGTGCCAGCAGTGACTGGACAGTGGACACCGGGGAGCTGTTTTTT. This encodes CASSDWTVDTGELFF.

The J gene is TRBJ2-1, the V gene TRBV6-6; 11 positions match TRBD2. The ends lost 6 bases at V and 5 bases at J; junction bases unmatched: 6. CDR1 is MNHNY, CDR2 SVGAGI, per germline (reference sequence). The CDR3 contains 15 residues. The CDR3 here is CASSRLAGLNNEQFF. CDR3 DNA: TGTGCCAGCAGCCGACTAGCGGGGCTCAACAATGAGCAGTTCTTC.

This clone was counted a single time. CDR3: CASSYSETDGKLFF. As DNA, the CDR3 is TGTGCCAGCAGTTACTCGGAGACAGATGGAAAACTGTTTTTT. The V call is TRBV6-5, the J call TRBJ1-4; D possibly corresponds to TRBD1 (5 bases). Looked up from germline, CDR1 is MNHEY and CDR2 is SVGAGI. V lost 0 bases to trimming and J lost 10 bases, with 12 bases between them. The CDR3 is 14 amino acids.